This entry lists 8 T cell receptor beta chains sequenced from one sample in a study of T-cell reconstitution after alpha-beta-depleted transplantation in children. Unique molecular identifiers were incorporated when the TCRbeta library was constructed. TCRdb reprocessed the PCR reads with MiXCR, giving one entry per CDR3 protein. This repertoire shows about 250,000 distinct CDR3 sequences, about 24% found once; its top ten account for around 4.8%. The material sequenced was PBMCs, mostly from graft donor cells, taken 360 days after TCRalphabeta/CD19-depleted stem cell transplant. The receptors were gathered from a female patient aged 2-10 years who had a stem cell transplant for congenital amegakaryocytic thrombocytopenia, so the T cells may come from the graft donor.

This clonotype was detected a few times. The V gene is TRBV4-1, the J gene TRBJ2-7; the match to TRBD1 covers 7 bases. J lost 2 bases, V lost 1 base, and 5 bases had no gene match. Germline CDR1 and CDR2: MGHRA and YSYEKL. This CDR3 region has 15 residues. The CDR3 loop is CASSQGHRGTYEQYF. CDR3 coding DNA: TGCGCCAGCAGCCAAGGCCACAGGGGAACCTACGAGCAGTACTTC.

J is TRBJ2-3 and V is TRBV29-1; 10 bases fit TRBD1. The germline V gene encodes CDR1 SQVTM and CDR2 ANQGSEA. Trimming cost V 0 bases and J 4 bases; bases outside gene matches: 4. The CDR3 covers 15 residues. The CDR3 sequence is CSVEDDRGRADTQYF. CDR3 bases: TGCAGCGTTGAAGACGACAGGGGGCGGGCAGATACGCAGTATTTT.

The rearrangement uses TRBV6-2 or TRBV6-3 and TRBJ2-3; 10 positions agree with TRBD2. CDR1 is MNHEY and CDR2 is SVGEGT in the germline V gene. This CDR3 is built from 20 residues. Trimming removed 0 bases from V and 4 bases from J; junction bases left unmatched: 16. CDR3 in amino acids: CASSYSIDTGLASSSDTQYF. The CDR3 DNA sequence: TGTGCCAGCAGTTACTCGATTGATACGGGACTAGCGTCGTCATCAGATACGCAGTATTTT.

The V and J genes are TRBV2 and TRBJ2-2, with unresolved D. Germline lookup yields CDR1 SNHLY and CDR2 FYNNEI. Between the trimmed V and J ends, which lost 6 bases and 2 bases, there was a span of 4 bases. The CDR3 covers 12 residues. The CDR3 is CASRGNTGELFF. DNA of the CDR3: TGTGCCAGCAGGGGTAACACCGGGGAGCTGTTTTTT.

This clonotype came up once. This chain joins TRBV12-3 or TRBV12-4 and TRBJ1-1, with 7 bases aligning to TRBD1. The CDR3 is made up of 13 amino acids. V gave up 4 bases and J gave up 6 bases; unmatched junction bases: 5. This CDR3 is CASSSTGVSEAFF. Here the CDR3 DNA reads TGTGCCAGCAGTTCTACAGGGGTTTCTGAAGCTTTCTTT.

This clonotype has only a few counts. V is TRBV5-1 and J is TRBJ1-6, with D unresolved. The V end lost 4 bases, the J end lost 0 bases, and 17 bases lay between the germline ends. This CDR3 spans 18 amino acids. CDR1 and CDR2 from the germline V gene are SGHRS and YFSETQ. The CDR3 coding sequence is TGCGCCAGCAGCCCGACTAACCTGAAGAGCTCCTATAATTCACCCCTCCACTTT. This codes for CASSPTNLKSSYNSPLHF.

This clonotype turned up a few times. V usage is TRBV15 and J usage is TRBJ1-4, with 7 nucleotides matching TRBD1. The CDR3 sequence is 16 residues long. CDR1 is LNHNV and CDR2 is YYDKDF in the germline V gene (reference sequence). V was pared by 5 bases and J by 7 bases, with 13 bases of the junction left unmatched. CDR3 amino acids: CATSRGVLTGCEKLFF. CDR3 DNA: TGTGCCACCAGCCGAGGGGTACTGACAGGGTGTGAAAAACTGTTTTTT. The entire variable domain, with the rest obtained from reference TRBV15 and TRBJ1-4, is as follows: DAMVIQNPRYQVTQFGKPVTLSCSQTLNHNVMYWYQQKSSQAPKLLFHYYDKDFNNEADTPDNFQSRRPNTSFCFLDIRSPGLGDTAMYLCATSRGVLTGCEKLFFGSGTQLSVL.

In its sample, this clonotype was seen a few times. The chain combines TRBV28 with TRBJ1-2; D gene unclear. This CDR3 spans 14 amino acids. Trimming removed 2 bases from V and 2 bases from J, with 9 bases in between. The germline V gene has CDR1 MDHEN and CDR2 SYDVKM. CDR3 coding DNA: TGTGCCAGCAGTTTACCCACACTAAACTATGGCTACACCTTC. Translating it yields CASSLPTLNYGYTF.